This is a list of T cell receptor beta chains from one sample in a study of beta chain features in type 1 diabetes. Produced via immunoSEQ multiplex PCR; TCRdb's table is partial and in-frame only. The profile shows under 200,000 clones, less than 9.5% of them singletons. Sequencing was done on a sample of central memory CD4+ T cells from blood. Receptor source: a young man in good health. Each CDR3 is given with its conserved first and last residue. A D gene is named only where the DNA matches it firmly. Clone sizes are given selectively: once, few, many, or a class where the clone is expanded.

V gene: TRBV29-1; clone size: many; D gene: TRBD1; J gene: TRBJ1-1; CDR3 protein: CSVALTGLQAFF; CDR3 DNA: TGCAGCGTCGCCTTGACAGGGCTTCAAGCTTTCTTT
V gene: TRBV28; clone size: few; D gene: NA; J gene: TRBJ1-2; CDR3 protein: CASRRGWDLRGNYGYTF; CDR3 DNA: TGTGCCAGCAGACGGGGGTGGGACCTAAGGGGCAACTATGGCTACACCTTC
V gene: TRBV5-4; clone size: many; D gene: TRBD2; J gene: TRBJ2-4; CDR3 protein: CASSDRTSGLNIQYF; CDR3 DNA: TGTGCCAGCAGTGACAGGACTAGCGGGCTAAACATTCAGTACTTC
V gene: TRBV7-7; clone size: few; D gene: NA; J gene: TRBJ2-1; CDR3 protein: CASSSRLDGEQFF; CDR3 DNA: TGTGCTAGCAGCTCAAGACTAGACGGGGAGCAGTTCTTC
V gene: TRBV9; clone size: NA; D gene: TRBD2; J gene: TRBJ2-1; CDR3 protein: CASSPRTSESEQFF; CDR3 DNA: TGTGCCAGCAGCCCCCGGACTAGCGAGAGTGAGCAGTTCTTC
V gene: TRBV5-5; clone size: NA; D gene: NA; J gene: TRBJ1-2; CDR3 protein: CASSFLASGGDGYTF; CDR3 DNA: TGTGCCAGCAGCTTTCTCGCGTCAGGAGGAGATGGCTACACCTTC
V gene: TRBV6-5; clone size: NA; D gene: NA; J gene: TRBJ2-2; CDR3 protein: CASSYAGPATGELFF; CDR3 DNA: TGTGCCAGCAGTTACGCGGGGCCGGCCACCGGGGAGCTGTTTTTT
V gene: TRBV18; clone size: NA; D gene: NA; J gene: TRBJ2-3; CDR3 protein: CASSPPTGTDTQYF; CDR3 DNA: TGTGCCAGCTCACCACCTACGGGGACAGATACGCAGTATTTT
V gene: TRBV5-1; clone size: NA; D gene: NA; J gene: TRBJ2-3; CDR3 protein: CASSFGGRDTQYF; CDR3 DNA: TGCGCCAGCAGCTTCGGGGGGCGAGATACGCAGTATTTT
V gene: TRBV14; clone size: NA; D gene: NA; J gene: TRBJ2-1; CDR3 protein: CASSQSPYSSALSYNEQFF; CDR3 DNA: TGTGCCAGCAGCCAATCCCCCTACTCCAGCGCCCTTTCCTACAATGAGCAGTTCTTC
V gene: TRBV28; clone size: NA; D gene: NA; J gene: TRBJ1-4; CDR3 protein: CASSSMKAAVREKLFF; CDR3 DNA: TGTGCCAGCAGTTCGATGAAAGCCGCGGTCCGTGAAAAACTGTTTTTT
V gene: TRBV18; clone size: few; D gene: NA; J gene: TRBJ1-2; CDR3 protein: CASSADSIYGYTF; CDR3 DNA: TGTGCCAGCTCCGCGGACAGTATCTATGGCTACACCTTC
V gene: TRBV14; clone size: NA; D gene: NA; J gene: TRBJ2-3; CDR3 protein: CASSQETGRSTDTQYF; CDR3 DNA: TGTGCCAGCAGCCAAGAGACAGGAAGGAGCACAGATACGCAGTATTTT
V gene: TRBV28; clone size: NA; D gene: NA; J gene: TRBJ2-7; CDR3 protein: CASSLRVEQYF; CDR3 DNA: TGTGCCAGCAGTTTGAGAGTCGAGCAGTACTTC
V gene: TRBV6-6; clone size: few; D gene: TRBD1; J gene: TRBJ1-3; CDR3 protein: CASRRQGLSSGNTIYF; CDR3 DNA: TGTGCCAGCAGACGACAGGGCCTAAGCTCTGGAAACACCATATATTTT
V gene: TRBV12-5; clone size: few; D gene: NA; J gene: TRBJ2-5; CDR3 protein: CASGLVPPRDIPQETQYF; CDR3 DNA: TGTGCTAGTGGTTTGGTACCCCCCCGGGACATCCCCCAAGAGACCCAGTACTTC
V gene: TRBV7-2; clone size: NA; D gene: NA; J gene: TRBJ2-5; CDR3 protein: CASSLEPIGTQYF; CDR3 DNA: TGTGCCAGCAGCTTAGAGCCCATCGGGACCCAGTACTTC
V gene: TRBV29-1; clone size: NA; D gene: NA; J gene: TRBJ1-4; CDR3 protein: CSVAGHSSTNEKLFF; CDR3 DNA: TGCAGCGTAGCGGGCCATTCTTCAACTAATGAAAAACTGTTTTTT
V gene: TRBV7-9; clone size: NA; D gene: TRBD1; J gene: TRBJ1-1; CDR3 protein: CASSRQGEDTEAFF; CDR3 DNA: TGTGCCAGCAGTCGACAGGGGGAGGATACTGAAGCTTTCTTT
V gene: TRBV6-5; clone size: NA; D gene: NA; J gene: TRBJ1-2; CDR3 protein: CASSYRDYGYTF; CDR3 DNA: TGTGCCAGCAGTTACCGCGATTATGGCTACACCTTC
V gene: TRBV7-8; clone size: few; D gene: NA; J gene: TRBJ2-1; CDR3 protein: CASSAGRGPYNEQFF; CDR3 DNA: TGTGCCAGCAGCGCGGGACGCGGGCCCTACAATGAGCAGTTCTTC
V gene: TRBV10-3; clone size: few; D gene: TRBD1; J gene: TRBJ2-1; CDR3 protein: CAISELSTGGDEQFF; CDR3 DNA: TGTGCCATCAGTGAGTTATCCACAGGGGGTGATGAGCAGTTCTTC
V gene: TRBV29-1; clone size: NA; D gene: TRBD1; J gene: TRBJ1-4; CDR3 protein: CSALGTGNEKLFF; CDR3 DNA: TGCAGCGCCCTAGGGACAGGGAATGAAAAACTGTTTTTT
V gene: TRBV7-8; clone size: NA; D gene: NA; J gene: TRBJ2-7; CDR3 protein: CASSTTASSYEQYF; CDR3 DNA: TGTGCCAGCAGCACGACAGCGAGCTCCTACGAGCAGTACTTC
V gene: TRBV4-1; clone size: NA; D gene: TRBD1; J gene: TRBJ2-2; CDR3 protein: CASSQTRTGAQTGELFF; CDR3 DNA: TGCGCCAGCAGCCAAACCCGGACAGGGGCGCAGACCGGGGAGCTGTTTTTT
V gene: TRBV5-1; clone size: NA; D gene: NA; J gene: TRBJ2-2; CDR3 protein: CASSRERAGNTGELFF; CDR3 DNA: TGCGCCAGCAGCCGAGAAAGGGCGGGAAACACCGGGGAGCTGTTTTTT
V gene: TRBV11-2; clone size: NA; D gene: NA; J gene: TRBJ2-2; CDR3 protein: CASRPARTNTGELFF; CDR3 DNA: TGTGCCAGCCGCCCCGCGAGGACGAACACCGGGGAGCTGTTTTTT
V gene: TRBV2; clone size: few; D gene: NA; J gene: TRBJ2-1; CDR3 protein: CAKKEADEQFF; CDR3 DNA: TGTGCTAAAAAGGAGGCAGACGAGCAGTTCTTC
V gene: TRBV7-9; clone size: few; D gene: NA; J gene: TRBJ1-1; CDR3 protein: CASSLDLGQGKAFF; CDR3 DNA: TGTGCCAGCAGCTTAGATTTAGGGCAGGGAAAAGCTTTCTTT
V gene: TRBV19; clone size: NA; D gene: NA; J gene: TRBJ1-1; CDR3 protein: CASSSRGSRNTEAFF; CDR3 DNA: TGTGCCAGTAGTTCCCGGGGTTCCCGGAACACTGAAGCTTTCTTT
V gene: TRBV5-1; clone size: NA; D gene: NA; J gene: TRBJ1-6; CDR3 protein: CASSSEGYRESPLHF; CDR3 DNA: TGCGCCAGCAGCTCCGAGGGCTATCGAGAATCACCCCTCCACTTT
V gene: TRBV5-1; clone size: few; D gene: NA; J gene: TRBJ2-3; CDR3 protein: CASSLGTDLFTDTQYF; CDR3 DNA: TGCGCCAGCAGCTTGGGGACAGACCTTTTCACAGATACGCAGTATTTT
V gene: TRBV4-1; clone size: NA; D gene: NA; J gene: TRBJ2-2; CDR3 protein: CASSQEKIFQQGRVGGELFF; CDR3 DNA: TGCGCCAGCAGCCAAGAAAAGATTTTTCAACAGGGCCGGGTGGGCGGGGAGCTGTTTTTT
V gene: TRBV30; clone size: few; D gene: NA; J gene: TRBJ2-2; CDR3 protein: CASGGGSGELFF; CDR3 DNA: TGTGCCTCCGGCGGTGGTTCCGGGGAGCTGTTTTTT
V gene: TRBV2; clone size: few; D gene: TRBD1; J gene: TRBJ1-5; CDR3 protein: CASSAGQRINQPQHF; CDR3 DNA: TGTGCCAGCAGTGCGGGACAGCGTATCAATCAGCCCCAGCATTTT
V gene: TRBV6-5; clone size: few; D gene: NA; J gene: TRBJ1-6; CDR3 protein: CASSQQQGLYSPLHF; CDR3 DNA: TGTGCCAGCAGCCAACAACAGGGTCTTTATTCACCCCTCCACTTT
V gene: TRBV30; clone size: NA; D gene: NA; J gene: TRBJ1-5; CDR3 protein: CAWKLAGGGQPQHF; CDR3 DNA: TGTGCCTGGAAATTGGCGGGTGGAGGGCAGCCCCAGCATTTT
V gene: TRBV7-7; clone size: NA; D gene: TRBD2; J gene: TRBJ2-1; CDR3 protein: CASSRGLAGGGEQFF; CDR3 DNA: TGTGCTAGCAGCCGCGGACTAGCGGGGGGTGGCGAGCAGTTCTTC
V gene: TRBV15; clone size: few; D gene: NA; J gene: TRBJ1-2; CDR3 protein: CATSRDPGRDYTF; CDR3 DNA: TGTGCCACCAGCAGAGATCCGGGCAGGGACTACACCTTC
V gene: TRBV4-2; clone size: few; D gene: NA; J gene: TRBJ1-6; CDR3 protein: CASSRREGTNSPLHF; CDR3 DNA: TGTGCCAGCAGCCGACGGGAGGGGACTAATTCACCCCTCCACTTT
V gene: TRBV28; clone size: NA; D gene: TRBD1; J gene: TRBJ1-2; CDR3 protein: CAAGQGFSNYGYTF; CDR3 DNA: TGTGCCGCTGGACAGGGGTTTAGCAACTATGGCTACACCTTC